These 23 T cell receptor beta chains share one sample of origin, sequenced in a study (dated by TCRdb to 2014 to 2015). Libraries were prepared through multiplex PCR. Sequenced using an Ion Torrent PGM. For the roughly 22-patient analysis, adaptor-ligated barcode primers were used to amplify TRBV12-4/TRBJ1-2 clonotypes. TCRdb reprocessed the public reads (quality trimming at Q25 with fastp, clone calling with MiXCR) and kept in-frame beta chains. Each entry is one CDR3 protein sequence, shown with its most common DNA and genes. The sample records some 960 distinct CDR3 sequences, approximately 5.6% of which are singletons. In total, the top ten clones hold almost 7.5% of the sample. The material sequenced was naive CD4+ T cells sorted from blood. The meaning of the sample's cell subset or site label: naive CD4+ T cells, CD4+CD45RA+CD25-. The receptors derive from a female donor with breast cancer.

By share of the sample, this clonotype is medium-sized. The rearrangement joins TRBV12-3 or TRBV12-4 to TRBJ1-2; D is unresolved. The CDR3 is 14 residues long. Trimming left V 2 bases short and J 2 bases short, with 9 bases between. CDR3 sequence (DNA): TGTGCCAGCAGTTTAAGAGCACAAAACTATGGCTACACCTTC. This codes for CASSLRAQNYGYTF.

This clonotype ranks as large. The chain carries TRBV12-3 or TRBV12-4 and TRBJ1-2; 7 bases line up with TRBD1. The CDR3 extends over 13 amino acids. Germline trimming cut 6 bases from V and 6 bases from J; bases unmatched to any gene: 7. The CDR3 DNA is TGTGCCAGCAGCCCGGGACAGCGAGATGGCTACACCTTC. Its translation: CASSPGQRDGYTF.

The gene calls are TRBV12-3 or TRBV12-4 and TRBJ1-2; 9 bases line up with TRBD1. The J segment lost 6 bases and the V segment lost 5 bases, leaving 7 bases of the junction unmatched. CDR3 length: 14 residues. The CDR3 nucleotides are TGTGCCAGCAGTGTCCCGGGACAGGGCCATGGCTACACCTTC. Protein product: CASSVPGQGHGYTF.

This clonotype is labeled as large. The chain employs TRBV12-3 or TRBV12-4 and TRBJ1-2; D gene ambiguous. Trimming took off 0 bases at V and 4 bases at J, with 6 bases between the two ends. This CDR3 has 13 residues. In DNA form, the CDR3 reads TGTGCCAGCAGTTTAGCGCCCGGCTATGGCTACACCTTC. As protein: CASSLAPGYGYTF.

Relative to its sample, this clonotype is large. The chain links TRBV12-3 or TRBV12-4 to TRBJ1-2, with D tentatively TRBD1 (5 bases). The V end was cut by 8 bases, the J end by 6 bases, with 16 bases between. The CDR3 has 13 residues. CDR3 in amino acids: CASRPQGSHGYTF. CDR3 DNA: TGTGCCAGCCGGCCTCAGGGATCTCATGGCTACACCTTC.

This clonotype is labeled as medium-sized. The CDR3 loop is CASSQTDSSGYTF. The CDR3, as DNA: TGTGCCAGCAGCCAAACTGACAGTTCTGGCTACACCTTC. This chain joins TRBV12-3 or TRBV12-4 and TRBJ1-2; maybe TRBD1 (5 bases). V was shortened by 6 bases and J by 7 bases, with 15 bases between the two germline ends. The CDR3 length is 13 residues.

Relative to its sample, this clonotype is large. CDR3 loop: CASRPGQGPGYTF. CDR3 coding DNA: TGTGCCAGCAGGCCGGGACAGGGTCCTGGCTACACCTTC. The chain uses TRBV12-3 or TRBV12-4 and TRBJ1-2, with 9 bases lining up with TRBD1. The V gene end was trimmed by 6 bases and the J gene end by 7 bases; junction bases not matched to a gene: 6. CDR3 length: 13 amino acids.

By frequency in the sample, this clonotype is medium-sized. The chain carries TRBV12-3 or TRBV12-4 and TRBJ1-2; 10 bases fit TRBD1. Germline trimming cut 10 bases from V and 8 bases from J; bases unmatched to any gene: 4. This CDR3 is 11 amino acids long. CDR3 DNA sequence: TGTGCCACTTGGGACAGGGGCGGCTACACCTTC. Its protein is CATWDRGGYTF.

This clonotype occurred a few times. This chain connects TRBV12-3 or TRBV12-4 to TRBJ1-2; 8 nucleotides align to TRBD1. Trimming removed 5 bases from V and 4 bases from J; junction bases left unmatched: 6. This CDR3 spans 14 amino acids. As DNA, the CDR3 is TGTGCCAGCAGTCCCAGGACAGGGTTCTATGGCTACACCTTC. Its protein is CASSPRTGFYGYTF.

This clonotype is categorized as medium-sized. CDR3 in DNA: TGTGCCAGCAGTTTATTCGGGGATGGCTACACCTTC. It codes for CASSLFGDGYTF. The chain combines TRBV12-3 or TRBV12-4 with TRBJ1-2; D is unclear. Trimming removed 2 bases from V and 6 bases from J, with 7 bases in between. The CDR3 totals 12 residues.

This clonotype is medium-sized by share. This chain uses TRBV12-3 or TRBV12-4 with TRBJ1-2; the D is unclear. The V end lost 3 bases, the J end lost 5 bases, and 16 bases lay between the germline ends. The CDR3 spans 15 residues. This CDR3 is CASSFSNAGLYGYTF. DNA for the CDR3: TGTGCCAGCAGTTTTAGCAACGCAGGCCTTTATGGCTACACCTTC.

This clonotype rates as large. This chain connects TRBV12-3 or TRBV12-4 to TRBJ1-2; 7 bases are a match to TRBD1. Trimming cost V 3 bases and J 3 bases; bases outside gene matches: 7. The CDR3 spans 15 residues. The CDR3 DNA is TGTGCCAGCAGTTTCGGCGGGACAGCACACTATGGCTACACCTTC. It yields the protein CASSFGGTAHYGYTF.

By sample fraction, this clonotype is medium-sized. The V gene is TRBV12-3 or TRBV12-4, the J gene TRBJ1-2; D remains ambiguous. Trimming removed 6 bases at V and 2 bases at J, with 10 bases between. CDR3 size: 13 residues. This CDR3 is CASSLGINYGYTF. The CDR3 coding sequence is TGTGCCAGCAGCTTGGGTATAAACTATGGCTACACCTTC.

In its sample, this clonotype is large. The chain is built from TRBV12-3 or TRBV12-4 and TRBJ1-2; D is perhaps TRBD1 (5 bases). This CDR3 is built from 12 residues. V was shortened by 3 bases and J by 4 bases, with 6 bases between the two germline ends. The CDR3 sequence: CASSFRAYGYTF. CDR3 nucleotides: TGTGCCAGCAGTTTCAGGGCCTATGGCTACACCTTC.

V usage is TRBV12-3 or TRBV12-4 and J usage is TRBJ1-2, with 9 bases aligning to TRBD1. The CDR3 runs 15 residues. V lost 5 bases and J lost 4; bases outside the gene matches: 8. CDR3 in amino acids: CASSRIGTGPYGYTF. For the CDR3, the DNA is TGTGCCAGCAGTCGCATCGGGACAGGGCCCTATGGCTACACCTTC.

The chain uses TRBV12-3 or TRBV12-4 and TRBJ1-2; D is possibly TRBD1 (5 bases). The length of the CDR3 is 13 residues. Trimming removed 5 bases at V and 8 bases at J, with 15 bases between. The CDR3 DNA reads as TGTGCCAGCAGTCGCATCGGGACGAAAGGCTACACCTTC. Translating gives CASSRIGTKGYTF.

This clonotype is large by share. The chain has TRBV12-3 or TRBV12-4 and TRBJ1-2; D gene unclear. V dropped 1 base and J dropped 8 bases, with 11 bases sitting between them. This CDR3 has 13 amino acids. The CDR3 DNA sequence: TGTGCCAGCAGTTTAGGAAATCTTCGCGGCTACACCTTC. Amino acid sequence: CASSLGNLRGYTF.

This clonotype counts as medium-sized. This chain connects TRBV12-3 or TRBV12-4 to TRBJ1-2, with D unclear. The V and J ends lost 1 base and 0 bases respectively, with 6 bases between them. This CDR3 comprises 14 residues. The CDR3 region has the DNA TGTGCCAGCAGTTTAGAACTTCCTAACTATGGCTACACCTTC. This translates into CASSLELPNYGYTF.

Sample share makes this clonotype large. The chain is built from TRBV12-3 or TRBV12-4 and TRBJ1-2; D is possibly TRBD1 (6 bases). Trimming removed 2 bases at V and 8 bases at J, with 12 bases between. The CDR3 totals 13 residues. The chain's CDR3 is CASSLTGIRGYTF. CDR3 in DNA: TGTGCCAGCAGTTTAACAGGGATACGGGGCTACACCTTC.

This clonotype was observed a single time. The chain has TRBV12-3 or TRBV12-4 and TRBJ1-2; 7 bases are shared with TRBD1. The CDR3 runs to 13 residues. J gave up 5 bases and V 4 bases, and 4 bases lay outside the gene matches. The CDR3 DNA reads TGTGCCAGCAGTTCCTCGACAGGGTATGGCTACACCTTC. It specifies CASSSSTGYGYTF.

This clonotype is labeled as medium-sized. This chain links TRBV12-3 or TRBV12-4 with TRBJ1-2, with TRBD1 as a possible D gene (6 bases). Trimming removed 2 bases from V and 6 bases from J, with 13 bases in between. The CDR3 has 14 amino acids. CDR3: CASSLKQGSNGYTF. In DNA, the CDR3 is TGTGCCAGCAGTTTAAAACAGGGTAGTAATGGCTACACCTTC.

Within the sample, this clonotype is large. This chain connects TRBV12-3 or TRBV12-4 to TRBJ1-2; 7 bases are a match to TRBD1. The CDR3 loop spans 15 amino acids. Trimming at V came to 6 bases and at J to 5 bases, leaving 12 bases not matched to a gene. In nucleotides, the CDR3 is TGTGCCAGCAGCCCGATCGGACAGGAAAGATATGGCTACACCTTC. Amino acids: CASSPIGQERYGYTF.

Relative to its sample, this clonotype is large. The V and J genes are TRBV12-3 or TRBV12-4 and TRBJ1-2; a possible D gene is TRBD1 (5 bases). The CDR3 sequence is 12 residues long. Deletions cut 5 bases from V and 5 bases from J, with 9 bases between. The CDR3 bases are TGTGCCAGCAGTCGGGACCGATATGGCTACACCTTC. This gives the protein CASSRDRYGYTF.